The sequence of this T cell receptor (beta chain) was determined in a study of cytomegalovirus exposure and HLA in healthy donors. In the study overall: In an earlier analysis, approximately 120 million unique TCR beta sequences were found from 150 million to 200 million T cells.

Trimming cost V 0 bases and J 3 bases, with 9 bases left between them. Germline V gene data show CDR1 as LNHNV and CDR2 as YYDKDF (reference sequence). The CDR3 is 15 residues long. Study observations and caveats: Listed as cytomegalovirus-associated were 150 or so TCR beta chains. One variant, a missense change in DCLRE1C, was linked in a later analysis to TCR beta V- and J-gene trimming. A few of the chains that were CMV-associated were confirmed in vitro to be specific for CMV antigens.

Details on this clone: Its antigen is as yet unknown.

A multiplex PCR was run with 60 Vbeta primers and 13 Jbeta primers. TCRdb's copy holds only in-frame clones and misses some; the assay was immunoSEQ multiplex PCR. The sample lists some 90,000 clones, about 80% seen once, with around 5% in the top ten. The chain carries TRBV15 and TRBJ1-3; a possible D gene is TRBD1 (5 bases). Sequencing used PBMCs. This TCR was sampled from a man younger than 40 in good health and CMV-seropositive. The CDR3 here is CATSRDKGVGNTIYF. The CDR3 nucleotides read TGTGCCACCAGCAGAGATAAAGGGGTTGGAAACACCATATATTTT.